This T cell receptor beta chain was sequenced during a study of T cells in tumors after PD-1 blockade. Background on the study: Either cemiplimab 350 mg every 2 weeks or pembrolizumab 200 mg every 3 weeks was given. Some patients also took daily vismodegib 150 mg during anti-PD-1 treatment.

Using immunoSEQ multiplex PCR, the repertoire was profiled, and TCRdb retains in-frame clones only, with some absent. In the table there are some 48,000 clones, roughly 79% of which are singletons. Germline CDR1 and CDR2: SGHRS and YFSETQ. With 4 bases clipped from V and 4 bases from J, the junction kept 8 bases outside the gene matches. The CDR3 has 15 amino acids. The TCR sequence derives from a human donor with basal cell carcinoma. This sample comprised PBMCs, obtained before anti-PD-1 treatment. This sequence joins TRBV5-1 and TRBJ1-5; TRBD1 matches 7 bases. CDR3 loop: CASSLIDRENQPQHF. In nucleotides, the CDR3 is TGCGCCAGCAGCCTTATCGACAGGGAGAATCAGCCCCAGCATTTT.